This record covers a single TCR beta chain. This record belongs to a study of blood T cell repertoires in COVID-19. About the study: From the United States, Italy and Spain came samples of acute and convalescent COVID-19. The cDNA or gDNA used as material had been derived from T cells, B-cell-depleted T cells, or PBMCs.

Authors' methods: Quantification of nucleated cells was approximated via reference gene primer amplification. Here immunoSEQ multiplex PCR was the method, and the copy in TCRdb shows in-frame clones only, minus some. V and J calls and clone size are those listed in that table; D and trimming were worked out from the DNA. Among fewer than 500,000 clones listed, about 80% were seen once. This TCR derives from a human donor with acute or convalescent COVID-19. The donor label of this sample is uncertain. The source material was peripheral blood.

The CDR3 sequence: CASSYDRSGKQYF. CDR3 sequence (DNA): TGTGCCAGCAGTTATGATCGGTCAGGCAAACAGTATTTT. This chain links TRBV6-5 with TRBJ2-3; D is ambiguous. Deletions cut 3 bases from V and 12 bases from J, with 16 bases between. Germline V gene sequence: CDR1 MNHEY, CDR2 SVGAGI. The length of the CDR3 is 13 residues.